This T cell receptor (beta chain) was sequenced in a study of human T cells and chemical hapten exposure. Trimming took 4 bases from V and 4 from J, leaving 13 bases between them. This CDR3 region has 13 residues. CDR1 SQVTM and CDR2 ANQGSEA come from the germline V gene. MiXCR, applied by TCRdb to the RACE reads, yields one record per CDR3 protein. The sample lists approximately 260,000 distinct CDR3 sequences, roughly 8.9% occurring once. Specified time point: pre-sensitization, week 0. As for treatment: therapeutic diphenylcyclopropenone sensitization with weekly scalp DPC. The drawing of blood occurred before each patch test was applied.

The sample in question was whole blood, obtained in connection with sensitization to the hapten diphenylcyclopropenone (DPC). This TCR was recovered from a woman aged 40 to 50 with alopecia areata. Some clones in this sample may be carry-over from other donors' samples. The J gene is TRBJ1-1, the V gene TRBV29-1, with D possibly TRBD1 on 5 matching bases. The CDR3 coding sequence is TGCAGCGTTGCAGGGTTCCCGGGCACTGAAGCTTTCTTT. As protein: CSVAGFPGTEAFF. The full variable domain, with the rest looked up from reference TRBV29-1 and TRBJ1-1, is SAVISQKPSRDICQRGTSLTIQCQVDSQVTMMFWYRQQPGQSLTLIATANQGSEATYESGFVIDKFPISRPNLTFSTLTVSNMSPEDSSIYLCSVAGFPGTEAFFGQGTRLTVV.